What follows are 17 T cell receptor beta chains derived from one specimen sequenced in a study of blood T cell repertoires in COVID-19. The table came from immunoSEQ multiplex PCR; TCRdb's copy has only in-frame clones and leaves some out. The table lists a few hundred thousand clones, about 85% of them singletons. Sequencing input: peripheral blood. These receptors were collected from a young woman with acute or convalescent COVID-19.

V and J are TRBV5-6 and TRBJ2-5, with 7 bases matching TRBD2. Trimming removed 0 bases from V and 5 bases from J; junction bases left unmatched: 4. The CDR3 runs 14 residues. Germline values: CDR1 SGHDT, CDR2 YYEEEE. The CDR3, as DNA: TGTGCCAGCAGCTTGGATGGGAGGGGCGAGACCCAGTACTTC. Translated: CASSLDGRGETQYF.

The chain is built from TRBV11-2 and TRBJ1-5; D ambiguous. Germline loops: CDR1 SGHAT, CDR2 FQNNGV. The length of the CDR3 is 14 residues. V lost 0 bases and J lost 0, with 3 bases in between. CDR3 coding DNA: TGTGCCAGCAGCTTAGACTATAGCAATCAGCCCCAGCATTTT. Translating it yields CASSLDYSNQPQHF.

V is TRBV18 and J is TRBJ2-7; TRBD2 agrees at 9 bases. The CDR3 is 15 residues long. From germline, CDR1 is KGHSH and CDR2 LQKENI. V shed 4 bases, J shed 2 bases, and the junction held 6 bases outside the gene matches. This CDR3 reads CASSLLAGATYEQYF. Written as DNA, the CDR3 is TGTGCCAGCTCACTCTTAGCGGGAGCCACCTACGAGCAGTACTTC.

The chain has TRBV27 and TRBJ1-6, with TRBD1 as a possible D gene (5 bases). This CDR3 has 19 amino acids. The V end lost 3 bases, the J end lost 7 bases, and 25 bases lay between the germline ends. The germline CDR1 and CDR2 sequences are MNHEY and SMNVEV (reference sequence). The CDR3 sequence is CASSLVGGASPLGNSPLHF. The CDR3 DNA follows: TGTGCCAGCAGTTTGGTGGGAGGGGCCTCTCCCCTGGGAAATTCACCCCTCCACTTT.

The genes are TRBV6-4 and TRBJ2-2, with TRBD2 identical over 8 bases. CDR3 size: 15 residues. The germline CDR1 and CDR2 sequences are MRHNA and SNTAGT. The ends lost 5 bases at V and 3 bases at J; junction bases unmatched: 5. The CDR3 loop is CASSRLAGYTGELFF. The CDR3 nucleotides read TGTGCCAGCAGTCGTTTAGCGGGGTACACCGGGGAGCTGTTTTTT.

This sequence joins TRBV5-4 and TRBJ1-1, with D maybe TRBD1 (5 bases). V was clipped by 6 bases and J by 3 bases, with 15 bases between them. This CDR3 comprises 14 residues. The germline V gene has CDR1 SGHNT and CDR2 YYREEE (reference sequence). In DNA, the CDR3 is TGTGCCAGCACCCCCTGGGGCAGGGACACTGAAGCTTTCTTT. As protein: CASTPWGRDTEAFF.

V is TRBV5-6 and J is TRBJ1-2, with D possibly matching TRBD1 (5 bases). V shed 3 bases and J shed 6 bases, with 18 bases lying between them. This CDR3 spans 15 amino acids. CDR1 is SGHDT and CDR2 is YYEEEE in the germline V gene. In DNA, the CDR3 is TGTGCCAGCAGCTGGCTGGGGGGTCCGGCCAATGGCTACACCTTC. Protein sequence: CASSWLGGPANGYTF.

The V gene is TRBV13, the J gene TRBJ1-3; D is perhaps TRBD1 (5 bases). CDR1 and CDR2 from the germline V gene are PRHDT and FYEKMQ (reference sequence). Trimming removed 2 bases from V and 0 bases from J, with 8 bases in between. This CDR3 is 15 amino acids long. CDR3 in DNA: TGTGCCAGCAGCTTACAGGGTCTCTCTGGAAACACCATATATTTT. This encodes CASSLQGLSGNTIYF.

The gene calls are TRBV27 and TRBJ2-7, with D maybe TRBD1 (5 bases). The CDR3 is 12 residues long. The germline CDR1 and CDR2 sequences are MNHEY and SMNVEV (reference sequence). Trimming shortened V by 8 bases and J by 2 bases, and 10 bases separated the two germline ends. The CDR3 bases are TGTGCCAGCTCCGCAGGGACCTACGAGCAGTACTTC. Protein product: CASSAGTYEQYF.

This chain joins TRBV2 and TRBJ1-6, with 7 bases identical to TRBD1. V lost 6 bases to trimming and J lost 11 bases; unmatched junction nucleotides: 4. CDR1 is SNHLY and CDR2 is FYNNEI in the germline V gene. The CDR3 contains 12 residues. This chain's CDR3 is CASRDRDAPLHF. CDR3 bases: TGTGCCAGCAGAGACAGGGATGCACCCCTCCACTTT.

V is TRBV6-5 and J is TRBJ1-2, with D possibly being TRBD1 (5 bases). Germline lookup yields CDR1 MNHEY and CDR2 SVGAGI. This CDR3 is 14 amino acids long. With 6 bases removed from V and 6 bases from J, the gap between germline ends came to 17 bases. The CDR3 sequence: CASSAVPGGDGYTF. DNA for the CDR3: TGTGCCAGCAGCGCTGTTCCGGGGGGGGATGGCTACACCTTC.

The J gene is TRBJ2-7, the V gene TRBV3-1 (or the pseudogene TRBV3-2); D remains unclear. Germline lookup yields CDR1 LGHDT and CDR2 YNNKEL (reference sequence). This CDR3 contains 14 residues. V shed 1 base and J shed 0 bases, with 7 bases lying between them. The CDR3 bases are TGTGCCAGCAGCCAAGTTGCAGGCTCCTACGAGCAGTACTTC. Translating gives CASSQVAGSYEQYF.

V is TRBV11-2 and J is TRBJ1-1; 7 nucleotides agree with TRBD1. CDR3 length: 14 amino acids. V was clipped by 5 bases and J by 7 bases; unmatched bases: 10. Per germline, CDR1 SGHAT and CDR2 FQNNGV. The CDR3 DNA reads TGTGCCAGCAGCAAAACAGGGGAACTTTATGAAGCTTTCTTT. It codes for CASSKTGELYEAFF.

The CDR3 here is CASSPETTGYDTEAFF. In DNA, the CDR3 is TGCGCCAGCAGCCCCGAGACGACAGGGTATGACACTGAAGCTTTCTTT. The chain links TRBV5-1 to TRBJ1-1; 7 nucleotides agree with TRBD1. Germline CDR1 and CDR2: SGHRS and YFSETQ. The V gene end was trimmed by 4 bases and the J gene end by 3 bases; junction bases not matched to a gene: 12. This CDR3 comprises 16 residues.

The chain joins TRBV24-1 to TRBJ2-2; TRBD1 might be the D (6 bases). Germline values: CDR1 KGHDR, CDR2 SFDVKD. V dropped 4 bases and J dropped 3 bases, with 11 bases sitting between them. This CDR3 contains 15 residues. The CDR3 DNA reads TGTGCCACCAGTGAGGGCAACAGGGACACCGGGGAGCTGTTTTTT. Translated: CATSEGNRDTGELFF.

The gene calls are TRBV15 and TRBJ1-6; possible D gene TRBD1, 6 bases. Trimming removed 2 bases from V and 8 bases from J, with 13 bases in between. Per germline, CDR1 LNHNV and CDR2 YYDKDF (reference sequence). The CDR3 is 15 amino acids. The CDR3 DNA sequence: TGTGCCACCAGCAGACGACAGGTAGGGGATTCACCCCTCCACTTT. Its translation is CATSRRQVGDSPLHF.

This clone is a singleton in its sample. The chain has TRBV27 and TRBJ1-1; weak D call: TRBD1 (5 bases). Trimming pared 8 bases from V and 1 base from J, leaving 8 bases between. Germline V gene lookup returns CDR1 MNHEY and CDR2 SMNVEV (reference sequence). CDR3 length equals 12 residues. DNA of the CDR3: TGTGCCAGCGGGGGGGGGAACACTGAAGCTTTCTTT. It encodes CASGGGNTEAFF.